Listed below are T cell receptor beta chains from one sample, sequenced in a study of blood T cell repertoires in COVID-19. Measured with immunoSEQ multiplex PCR; TCRdb has only the in-frame clones, and not every one. This table has approximately 160,000 clones, 85% to 90% appearing once. What was sequenced was peripheral blood. The receptors derive from a man aged 55 to 70 with COVID-19, enrolled during active disease. The CDR3 runs from the conserved cysteine through the conserved F or W. A D gene is named only where the DNA matches it firmly. Clone size, where shown, is once, few, many, or a class for clones that have expanded.

-	TRBV29-1	TRBD1	TRBJ1-1	CSGSGQLGAEAFF	TGCAGCGGATCGGGACAGCTGGGGGCTGAAGCTTTCTTT
once	TRBV3-1/TRBV3-2	-	TRBJ1-6	CASSQVTEPLHF	TGTGCCAGCAGCCAAGTTACAGAACCCCTCCACTTT
once	TRBV6-5	TRBD1	TRBJ2-7	CASRGTGVYEQYF	TGTGCCAGCAGGGGGACAGGAGTCTACGAGCAGTACTTC
-	TRBV19	-	TRBJ2-7	CASSIASYSYEQYF	TGTGCCAGTAGTATCGCGAGCTACTCCTACGAGCAGTACTTC
-	TRBV6-5	TRBD2	TRBJ2-7	CASTRERGGLYEQYF	TGTGCCAGCACCCGGGAGCGGGGGGGCCTCTACGAGCAGTACTTC
-	TRBV6-2/TRBV6-3	-	TRBJ2-7	CASSLTSYEQYF	TGTGCCAGCAGCCTAACTAGCTACGAGCAGTACTTC
-	TRBV11-3	-	TRBJ1-2	CASSYRQVDYGYTF	TGTGCCAGCAGTTATCGACAGGTGGACTATGGCTACACCTTC
-	TRBV28	TRBD1	TRBJ1-2	CASYTPGQGGGGYTF	TGTGCCAGTTATACCCCGGGACAGGGGGGCGGTGGCTACACCTTC
-	TRBV11-2	-	TRBJ2-5	CASSFTKQRGTQYF	TGTGCCAGCAGCTTCACCAAGCAAAGGGGGACCCAGTACTTC
-	TRBV2	TRBD1	TRBJ1-1	CASSGRTGGANTEAFF	TGTGCCAGCAGTGGCCGGACAGGGGGCGCGAACACTGAAGCTTTCTTT
-	TRBV6-1	TRBD1	TRBJ1-2	CASSENLTGDYGYTF	TGTGCCAGCAGTGAAAATCTCACAGGGGACTATGGCTACACCTTC
few	TRBV5-1	TRBD1	TRBJ1-2	CASSSTGQGVNYGYTF	TGCGCCAGCAGCTCGACCGGACAGGGGGTAAACTATGGCTACACCTTC